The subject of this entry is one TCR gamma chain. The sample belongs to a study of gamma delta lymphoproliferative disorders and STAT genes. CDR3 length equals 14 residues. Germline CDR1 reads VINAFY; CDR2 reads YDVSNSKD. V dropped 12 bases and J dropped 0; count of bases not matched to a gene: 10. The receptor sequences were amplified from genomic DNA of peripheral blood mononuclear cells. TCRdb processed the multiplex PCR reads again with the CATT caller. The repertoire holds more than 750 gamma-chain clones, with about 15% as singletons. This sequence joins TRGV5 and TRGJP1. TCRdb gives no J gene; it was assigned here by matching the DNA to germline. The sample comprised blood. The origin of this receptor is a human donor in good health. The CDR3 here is CASGTHTTGWFKIF. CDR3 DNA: TGTGCCTCCGGTACTCATACCACTGGTTGGTTCAAGATATTT.